Shown below are 7 T cell receptor beta chains from a single sample sequenced in a study of blood T cells in healthy people across ages. A second about 7 to 12 cycle PCR used barcoded and J-beta primers. A single record per CDR3 protein comes from TCRdb applying MiXCR to the 5' RACE reads. The table lists 650,000 to 1,000,000 distinct CDR3 sequences, about 34% of them singletons. The specimen was blood. The source is a man younger than 35 in good health.

The table lists this clonotype with a few counts. The genes are TRBV20-1 and TRBJ2-5; D may match TRBD1 or TRBD2 (5 bases each). Looked up from germline, CDR1 is DFQATT and CDR2 is SNEGSKA (reference sequence). The V end lost 0 bases, the J end lost 11 bases, and 22 bases lay between the germline ends. The CDR3 extends over 15 amino acids. Here the CDR3 DNA reads TGCAGTGCTAGAGATCAGAGGGGTTTTAGCAATGAGCAGTACTTC. Translation: CSARDQRGFSNEQYF.

This clonotype was counted ten times or more. V is TRBV5-1 and J is TRBJ2-1; 10 bases agree with TRBD2. V lost 1 base and J lost 5; bases outside the gene matches: 9. This CDR3 has 17 residues. The germline V gene encodes CDR1 SGHRS and CDR2 YFSETQ. CDR3 coding DNA: TGCGCCAGCAGCTTGATACTTACTAGCGGGGCCAACAATGAGCAGTTCTTC. Amino acid sequence: CASSLILTSGANNEQFF.

This chain joins TRBV7-8 and TRBJ1-2; D might be TRBD1 (6 bases). With 6 bases removed from V and 5 bases from J, the gap between germline ends came to 19 bases. The CDR3 runs 15 residues. CDR1 SGHVS and CDR2 FQNEAQ come from the germline V gene. CDR3: CASSLNDVGGYGYTF. As DNA, the CDR3 is TGTGCCAGCAGTTTAAATGATGTAGGGGGATATGGCTACACCTTC.

The V and J genes are TRBV15 and TRBJ2-3; 9 bases map to TRBD2. The CDR3 has 16 residues. With V trimmed by 3 bases and J by 6 bases, 10 bases remained unmatched. Germline values: CDR1 LNHNV, CDR2 YYDKDF (reference sequence). The CDR3 DNA reads TGTGCCACCAGCAGGAGACTAGCGGCGTTAAAGGATACGCAGTATTTT. It is translated as CATSRRLAALKDTQYF.

On this clonotype itself: Possible read error: a much larger clone is one base away. The V call is TRBV7-9, the J call TRBJ2-1, with 14 bases identical to TRBD2. The germline V gene encodes CDR1 SEHNR and CDR2 FQNEAQ (reference sequence). V lost 4 bases, J lost 11 bases, and 16 bases stayed unmatched. CDR3 size: 18 residues. The CDR3 region is CASSYLPGLAGGGNQQFF. The CDR3 bases are TGTGCCAGCAGCTACCTGCCTGGACTAGCGGGAGGAGGAAATCAGCAGTTCTTC.

CDR3 amino acids: CASSSGRGPLEQYF. CDR3 DNA sequence: TGTGCCAGCAGCTCCGGGAGGGGCCCCCTCGAGCAGTACTTC. The chain links TRBV6-2 or TRBV6-3 to TRBJ2-7; 8 nucleotides agree with TRBD2. The germline V gene encodes CDR1 MNHEY and CDR2 SVGEGT. The CDR3 has 14 amino acids. V lost 6 bases and J lost 6; bases outside the gene matches: 10.

The chain carries TRBV18 and TRBJ1-2; TRBD1 might be the D (5 bases). CDR3 length equals 14 residues. Germline V lookup: CDR1 KGHSH, CDR2 LQKENI. The V end was cut by 2 bases, the J end by 6 bases, with 13 bases between. As DNA, the CDR3 is TGTGCCAGCTCACCAAGGTTCAGGGAGCATGGCTACACCTTC. Residues: CASSPRFREHGYTF.